This passage covers 22 T cell receptor beta chains from one sample sequenced in a study of blood T cell repertoires in COVID-19. Repertoires were generated with immunoSEQ multiplex PCR, while TCRdb's copy carries only in-frame clones and drops some. Of more than 85,000 clones listed, approximately 80% were seen once; the top ten hold under 7%. Input material: peripheral blood. The receptors stem from a woman aged 45 to 65 with acute or convalescent COVID-19.

As DNA, the CDR3 is TGTGCCAGCAGCCAAGATCGGAGCGGTGAGCAGTTCTTC. It is translated as CASSQDRSGEQFF. The chain employs TRBV3-1 (or the pseudogene TRBV3-2) and TRBJ2-1; possible D gene TRBD2, 5 bases. The CDR3 consists of 13 residues. CDR1 and CDR2 from the germline V gene are LGHDT and YNNKEL (reference sequence). V was pared by 0 bases and J by 9 bases, with 9 bases between.

The chain links TRBV11-2 to TRBJ2-3; 10 bases are shared with TRBD2. V lost 2 bases, J lost 2 bases, and 4 bases stayed unmatched. Germline V gene sequence: CDR1 SGHAT, CDR2 FQNNGV. The CDR3 contains 16 residues. Here the CDR3 DNA reads TGTGCCAGCAGCTTAAGCGGGGGGGCCCTCACAGATACGCAGTATTTT. Amino acid sequence: CASSLSGGALTDTQYF.

This clone occurred a few times. The chain carries TRBV30 and TRBJ1-2, with 8 bases identical to TRBD1. V shed 8 bases and J 4 bases; nucleotides not matched to a gene: 6. Germline V gene sequence: CDR1 GTSNPN, CDR2 SVGIG (reference sequence). There are 12 residues in the CDR3. Written as DNA, the CDR3 is TGTGCCGCAGGACAGGGCCTCTATGGCTACACCTTC. Translating it yields CAAGQGLYGYTF. The entire variable domain, with the rest obtained from reference TRBV30 and TRBJ1-2, is as follows: SQTIHQWPATLVQPVGSPLSLECTVEGTSNPNLYWYRQAAGRGLQLLFYSVGIGQISSEVPQNLSASRPQDRQFILSSKKLLLSDSGFYLCAAGQGLYGYTFGSGTRLTVV.

The chain employs TRBV6-1 and TRBJ1-6; D gene ambiguous. The V gene lost 2 bases and the J gene lost 3 bases, with 14 bases spanning the gap. From germline, CDR1 is MNHNS and CDR2 SASEGT. The CDR3 has 17 amino acids. CDR3 sequence: CASSEPRFKRYNSPLHF. As DNA, the CDR3 is TGTGCCAGCAGTGAACCGCGTTTCAAACGCTATAATTCACCCCTCCACTTT.

The V call is TRBV30, the J call TRBJ1-2; D uncertain. The germline CDR1 and CDR2 sequences are GTSNPN and SVGIG (reference sequence). Trimming shortened V by 1 base and J by 8 bases, and 11 bases separated the two germline ends. The CDR3 is 12 amino acids. The chain's CDR3 is CAWSALGEGYTF. In DNA form, the CDR3 reads TGTGCCTGGAGTGCCCTTGGAGAAGGCTACACCTTC. Combining the CDR3 with reference TRBV30 and TRBJ1-2 gives the whole variable domain SQTIHQWPATLVQPVGSPLSLECTVEGTSNPNLYWYRQAAGRGLQLLFYSVGIGQISSEVPQNLSASRPQDRQFILSSKKLLLSDSGFYLCAWSALGEGYTFGSGTRLTVV.

The chain combines TRBV14 with TRBJ2-7; the match to TRBD2 covers 7 bases. The CDR3 consists of 13 residues. J was trimmed by 6 bases and V by 1 base; bases with no gene match: 3. Germline CDR1 and CDR2: SGHDN and FVKESK. This CDR3 reads CASSQVGGGEQYF. In DNA form, the CDR3 reads TGTGCCAGCAGCCAAGTTGGGGGGGGCGAGCAGTACTTC.

In its sample, this clone was seen a few times. The gene calls are TRBV4-1 and TRBJ1-5; D perhaps matches TRBD1 (5 bases). This CDR3 comprises 18 residues. Germline values: CDR1 MGHRA, CDR2 YSYEKL. V lost 0 bases, J lost 0 bases, and 15 bases lay in between. In nucleotides, the CDR3 is TGCGCCAGCAGCCAAGAAAGGGGACGGGGGTATAGCAATCAGCCCCAGCATTTT. Its translation: CASSQERGRGYSNQPQHF.

The V and J genes are TRBV7-9 and TRBJ1-3, with D maybe TRBD1 (6 bases). This CDR3 spans 15 amino acids. Germline V gene data show CDR1 as SEHNR and CDR2 as FQNEAQ (reference sequence). V was pared by 0 bases and J by 5 bases, with 11 bases between. The CDR3 DNA reads TGTGCCAGCAGCTTAGCAGGGGGTAGCAGAAACACCATATATTTT. Translation gives CASSLAGGSRNTIYF. Based on the CDR3 plus reference TRBV7-9 and TRBJ1-3, the full variable domain is DTGVSQNPRHKITKRGQNVTFRCDPISEHNRLYWYRQTLGQGPEFLTYFQNEAQLEKSRLLSDRFSAERPKGSFSTLEIQRTEQGDSAMYLCASSLAGGSRNTIYFGEGSWLTVV.

In this sample, this clone turned up a few times. This chain uses TRBV18 with TRBJ2-2; D is unresolved. With 1 base removed from V and 5 bases from J, the gap between germline ends came to 5 bases. CDR1 is KGHSH, CDR2 LQKENI, per germline. The CDR3 spans 13 residues. CDR3 sequence: CASSPLRTGELFF. The CDR3 coding sequence is TGTGCCAGCTCACCACTACGGACCGGGGAGCTGTTTTTT.

This chain links TRBV25-1 with TRBJ1-2; no clear D. In germline, CDR1 is MGHDK, CDR2 SYGVNS. The CDR3 loop spans 12 amino acids. V lost 2 bases, J lost 6 bases, and 7 bases lay in between. CDR3 region: CASSEGGDGYTF. The DNA of the CDR3 is TGTGCCAGCAGTGAAGGCGGTGATGGCTACACCTTC.

The genes are TRBV27 and TRBJ1-6, with TRBD1 matching over 10 bases. V lost 9 bases to trimming and J lost 10 bases; unmatched junction nucleotides: 9. From germline, CDR1 is MNHEY and CDR2 SMNVEV (reference sequence). The CDR3 extends over 14 amino acids. CDR3: CASCDRGHFSPLHF. In DNA form, the CDR3 reads TGTGCCAGTTGCGACAGGGGGCATTTCTCACCCCTCCACTTT.

The chain has TRBV24-1 and TRBJ2-6; 7 bases map to TRBD2. The CDR3 covers 15 residues. Per germline, CDR1 KGHDR and CDR2 SFDVKD. V dropped 5 bases and J dropped 4; count of bases not matched to a gene: 4. CDR3 sequence reads: CATSVGGKGANVLTF. The CDR3 nucleotides read TGTGCCACCAGTGTGGGAGGGAAAGGGGCCAACGTCCTGACTTTC.

This chain connects TRBV5-1 to TRBJ1-6; TRBD1 is a possible D gene (5 bases). The CDR3 length is 16 residues. Trimming cost V 4 bases and J 10 bases, with 21 bases left between them. CDR1 SGHRS and CDR2 YFSETQ come from the germline V gene. DNA of the CDR3: TGCGCCAGCAGCGGGGAGGGGTTATCGGGAGGATCACCCCTCCACTTT. Amino acid sequence: CASSGEGLSGGSPLHF.

The rearrangement joins TRBV4-1 to TRBJ1-5, with D possibly being TRBD1 (5 bases). The CDR3 sequence is 14 residues long. Trimming shortened V by 1 base and J by 4 bases, and 8 bases separated the two germline ends. The germline V gene encodes CDR1 MGHRA and CDR2 YSYEKL. In DNA form, the CDR3 reads TGCGCCAGCAGCCAAGCGACAGCTAATCAGCCCCAGCATTTT. Translating gives CASSQATANQPQHF.

The chain combines TRBV5-5 with TRBJ1-5, with a possible D match to TRBD1 (6 bases). The V end was cut by 0 bases, the J end by 4 bases, with 11 bases between. The CDR3 totals 15 residues. Germline CDR1 reads SGHKS; CDR2 reads YYEKEE (reference sequence). The CDR3 nucleotides are TGTGCCAGCAGCTTGGGTGCAGGGGTGAATCAGCCCCAGCATTTT. It encodes CASSLGAGVNQPQHF.

The CDR3 nucleotides are TGTGCCAGCAGCGTAGATTCTAGCACAGATACGCAGTATTTT. This encodes CASSVDSSTDTQYF. The chain couples TRBV9 to TRBJ2-3; no clear D gene. In germline, CDR1 is SGDLS, CDR2 YYNGEE. V was clipped by 0 bases and J by 0 bases, with 5 bases between them. This CDR3 spans 14 amino acids.

The chain carries TRBV5-1 and TRBJ2-2; TRBD2 matches at 8 bases. CDR3 size: 14 residues. The V gene's germline CDR1 is SGHRS and CDR2 YFSETQ. J gave up 2 bases and V 5 bases, and 2 bases lay outside the gene matches. As DNA, the CDR3 is TGCGCCAGCAGAGGACTAGCTAACACCGGGGAGCTGTTTTTT. Protein sequence: CASRGLANTGELFF.

The chain links TRBV12-5 to TRBJ2-2; 7 bases agree with TRBD1. The V and J ends lost 9 bases and 4 bases, in that order; junction bases with no gene match: 5. CDR1 is LGHNT, CDR2 FRNRAP, per germline. The CDR3 covers 13 residues. CDR3 sequence: CASSGQFTGELFF. The CDR3 bases are TGTGCTAGCTCGGGACAGTTCACCGGGGAGCTGTTTTTT.

The chain carries TRBV6-5 and TRBJ1-2; 8 bases are shared with TRBD1. The CDR3 is 15 amino acids. Trimming at V came to 2 bases and at J to 3 bases, leaving 5 bases not matched to a gene. CDR1 is MNHEY, CDR2 SVGAGI, per germline. The CDR3 here is CASSYHDRGHYGYTF. The CDR3 bases are TGTGCCAGCAGTTACCACGACAGGGGACACTATGGCTACACCTTC.

The genes are TRBV11-2 and TRBJ2-4, with D unresolved. Trimming took 1 base from V and 0 from J, leaving 16 bases between them. This CDR3 region has 18 residues. Germline CDR1 SGHAT, CDR2 FQNNGV. The CDR3 coding sequence is TGTGCCAGCAGCTTAGTCTCCGCACAGTTCCTAGCCAAAAACATTCAGTACTTC. As protein: CASSLVSAQFLAKNIQYF.

The V and J genes are TRBV7-3 and TRBJ1-6, with D perhaps matching TRBD1 (5 bases). Germline loops: CDR1 SGHTA, CDR2 FQGTGA. With 8 bases removed from V and 8 bases from J, the gap between germline ends came to 13 bases. The CDR3 contains 13 residues. As DNA, the CDR3 is TGTGCCAGCGCCGATAGACAGTATTCACCCCTCCACTTT. Protein sequence: CASADRQYSPLHF.

This clone has a handful of counts. The rearrangement joins TRBV2 to TRBJ1-1; D may be TRBD1 (6 bases). The germline V and J ends were trimmed by 7 bases and 0 bases, with 9 bases remaining between them. This CDR3 is 13 amino acids long. The V gene's germline CDR1 is SNHLY and CDR2 FYNNEI. The CDR3 nucleotides read TGTGCCAGCATCAGGACAGTGAACACTGAAGCTTTCTTT. Translation: CASIRTVNTEAFF.